This T cell receptor beta chain is from a study of cytomegalovirus exposure and HLA in healthy donors (TCRdb year 2017). For the study in its entirety: The 500 to 800 repertoires of the first cohort and the 120 validation repertoires were produced on the same platform, according to a later analysis. In addition to the first cohort of 666 subjects, a separate validation cohort of 100 to 150 different subjects was used. The study combined high-throughput TCR immunosequencing, statistical association of individual TCRs with disease status, and machine learning to predict cytomegalovirus infection status. The study was designed to test whether signatures of past pathogen exposure could be identified by cataloging public T cell receptors.

The donors belonged to the validation cohort of 90 to 150 subjects, which was separate from the roughly 670-subject first cohort. As regards this clone: No antigen is known for it. No much larger clone is present one base from it, and per-base qualities are unavailable.

The method behind the library was the immunoSEQ multiplex PCR assay. The study's processing was this. A statistical classification framework was developed to diagnose cytomegalovirus status using the catalog of TCR beta chain sequences. TCRdb mirrors the immuneACCESS table, restricted to in-frame sequences. Some clones are absent from its copies; in checked studies, under half trace to an unresolved V gene, and the reason for the others is unknown. Clone size and the V and J calls come from that table; the DNA yielded D and trimming. The sample records 150,000 to 200,000 clones, about 90% of which are singletons. Of the sample, around 3.1% is held by the ten largest clones. The germline V gene supplies CDR1 KGHSH and CDR2 LQKENI. Trimming removed 2 bases from V and 4 bases from J, leaving 17 bases between the germline ends. From the cysteine through the phenylalanine, the CDR3 covers 16 amino acids. Of all the DNA, just the CDR3 is kept, 48 bases in frame from base 1.

Here is what the overall study found, with its caveats: Subsequent analysis determined that TCRs grouped into clusters in the first cohort also showed a tendency toward co-occurrence across the roughly 110 validation repertoires, and roughly 94% of cluster scores exceeded 0. A few of the identified cytomegalovirus-associated TCR beta chains were confirmed in vitro to be specific for cytomegalovirus antigens. The study gave a list of under 200 TCR beta chains associated with cytomegalovirus. While some public TCRs were present in many individuals, most TCR sequences turned up only very rarely across donors. In both the original and validation cohorts, the classifier was reported to diagnose cytomegalovirus status with high specificity and sensitivity. The authors suggested that the approach could potentially be extended to other disease states and immunological phenotypes. A later analysis lacked HLA typing for the validation cohort, so it scored co-occurrence in that cohort across all 120 repertoires.

This clonotype was obtained from a woman between 18 and 29 years old in good health and CMV-seropositive. The sequencing sample was made of PBMCs. This chain joins TRBV18 to TRBJ1-1; perhaps TRBD1 is the D gene, with 6 bases matching. The base sequence is TGTGCCAGCTCACCAACTACGAGGGGGAGAGGCACTGAAGCTTTCTTT. Its protein product is CASSPTTRGRGTEAFF.